Presented here are 23 T cell receptor beta chains from one specimen sequenced in a study of blood T cells in healthy people across ages. Combining a sample-barcoded 5' primer with a J-beta primer mix, a second PCR ran for roughly 7 to 11 cycles. In TCRdb, the 5' RACE reads were re-called with MiXCR into one record per CDR3 protein. The sample yields 800,000 to 1,300,000 distinct CDR3 sequences, under 30% seen once. The sample was also reused in another study, on T cells of mothers and their children.

The sequenced material came from blood. Source of these receptors: a girl aged 2-10 years in good health.

The genes are TRBV7-9 and TRBJ1-1, with a possible D match to TRBD1 (6 bases). Germline values: CDR1 SEHNR, CDR2 FQNEAQ (reference sequence). The length of the CDR3 is 15 residues. Deletions cut 5 bases from V and 0 bases from J, with 13 bases between. CDR3 nucleotide sequence: TGTGCCAGCAGCCCAGAGACAGGACTGAACACTGAAGCTTTCTTT. Protein product: CASSPETGLNTEAFF.

The V gene is TRBV20-1, the J gene TRBJ2-3; 9 bases agree with TRBD2. Trimming cost V 6 bases and J 9 bases; bases outside gene matches: 7. The germline V gene has CDR1 DFQATT and CDR2 SNEGSKA (reference sequence). The CDR3 has 12 residues. In DNA, the CDR3 is TGCAGTGCCGCTTTAACTAGCGGGACGCAGTATTTT. This translates into CSAALTSGTQYF.

This clonotype was picked up a small number of times. CDR3 sequence: CASSQGFGGKQFF. CDR3 nucleotides: TGCGCCAGCAGCCAAGGATTCGGCGGGAAACAGTTCTTC. The chain uses TRBV4-1 and TRBJ2-5, with D maybe TRBD2 (6 bases). The end of the DNA fits TRBJ2-1 better, so the J call may be wrong. The CDR3 length is 13 residues. Germline loops: CDR1 MGHRA, CDR2 YSYEKL.

This clonotype was observed a few times. The chain employs TRBV28 and TRBJ2-5; 9 nucleotides align to TRBD2. The DNA end is a closer match to TRBJ2-7, so the J assignment may be wrong. This CDR3 region has 14 residues. Germline CDR1 MDHEN, CDR2 SYDVKM. CDR3 region: CASMAGGPVDEQYF. For the CDR3, the DNA is TGTGCCAGCATGGCGGGAGGGCCGGTCGACGAGCAGTACTTC.

The chain links TRBV20-1 to TRBJ2-7; 7 bases agree with TRBD2. V lost 4 bases and J lost 4; bases outside the gene matches: 7. CDR3 length: 13 residues. Germline V lookup: CDR1 DFQATT, CDR2 SNEGSKA (reference sequence). CDR3 residues: CSATAGATYEQYF. As DNA, the CDR3 is TGCAGTGCTACTGCGGGAGCCACGTACGAGCAGTACTTC.

This clonotype occurred a few times. This rearrangement joins TRBV27 to TRBJ2-5, with D uncertain. Near its end, the DNA agrees better with TRBJ2-1, so the J call may be wrong. This CDR3 is 13 amino acids long. Germline V gene sequence: CDR1 MNHEY, CDR2 SMNVEV (reference sequence). The CDR3 is CASTLTGIGEQFF. CDR3 DNA: TGTGCCAGCACCCTGACCGGTATAGGGGAGCAGTTCTTC.

This clonotype showed up just a few times. CDR3 sequence: CASSELQGPNEQYF. CDR3 nucleotides: TGTGCCAGCAGTGAGTTACAGGGACCCAACGAGCAGTACTTC. The chain links TRBV6-1 to TRBJ2-5; tentatively, D is TRBD1 (6 bases). The DNA end is a closer match to TRBJ2-7, so the J assignment may be wrong. CDR3 size: 14 residues. Germline V gives CDR1 MNHNS, CDR2 SASEGT.

At least ten counts were recorded for this clonotype. The V call is TRBV29-1, the J call TRBJ1-2; no firm D call. The V end lost 1 base, the J end lost 6 bases, and 6 bases lay between the germline ends. The CDR3 spans 11 residues. From germline, CDR1 is SQVTM and CDR2 ANQGSEA. CDR3 DNA: TGCAGCGTTGAAGTGGGCCATGGCTACACCTTC. Translating gives CSVEVGHGYTF.

The chain employs TRBV20-1 and TRBJ1-1; 9 positions match TRBD1. The CDR3 sequence is 16 residues long. The germline V gene encodes CDR1 DFQATT and CDR2 SNEGSKA (reference sequence). With V trimmed by 2 bases and J by 6 bases, 13 bases remained unmatched. CDR3 region: CSARSEGDRVFPEAFF. The CDR3 nucleotides are TGCAGTGCTAGATCGGAGGGGGACAGGGTTTTCCCTGAAGCTTTCTTT.

V gene TRBV25-1 combines with J gene TRBJ2-5, with 9 bases fitting TRBD1. J lost 2 bases, V lost 3 bases, and 4 bases had no gene match. The CDR3 runs to 15 residues. The germline CDR1 and CDR2 sequences are MGHDK and SYGVNS. The CDR3 bases are TGTGCCAGCAGTGAGTACAGGGGGCGTCAAGAGACCCAGTACTTC. Protein sequence: CASSEYRGRQETQYF.

The table lists this clonotype with a few counts. The CDR3: CAISEMGLAWNEQFF. The CDR3 DNA sequence: TGTGCCATCAGTGAAATGGGACTAGCATGGAATGAGCAGTTCTTC. The genes are TRBV10-3 and TRBJ2-1, with 9 bases aligning to TRBD2. J gave up 7 bases and V 3 bases, and 7 bases lay outside the gene matches. From germline, CDR1 is ENHRY and CDR2 SYGVKD. The length of the CDR3 is 15 residues.

CDR3: CASSLDWGSNQPQHF. The CDR3 coding sequence is TGTGCCAGCAGCTTGGACTGGGGGAGTAATCAGCCCCAGCATTTT. The gene calls are TRBV7-2 and TRBJ1-5; perhaps TRBD1 as D (5 bases). The germline CDR1 and CDR2 sequences are SGHTA and FQGNSA. Trimming removed 3 bases from V and 4 bases from J, with 13 bases in between. CDR3 length: 15 amino acids. Based on the CDR3 plus reference TRBV7-2 and TRBJ1-5, the full variable domain is GAGVSQSPSNKVTEKGKDVELRCDPISGHTALYWYRQSLGQGLEFLIYFQGNSAPDKSGLPSDRFSAERTGGSVSTLTIQRTQQEDSAVYLCASSLDWGSNQPQHFGDGTRLSIL.

The chain uses TRBV20-1 and TRBJ2-5; D perhaps matches TRBD1 (5 bases). CDR3 length: 12 amino acids. Germline CDR1 DFQATT, CDR2 SNEGSKA (reference sequence). Deletions cut 7 bases from V and 4 bases from J, with 13 bases between. The CDR3 DNA reads TGCAGTGGAACAGGCCTCTCAGAGACCCAGTACTTC. Its protein is CSGTGLSETQYF.

On this clonotype itself: One junction end does not reproduce the germline sequence, and a read error may be involved. V is TRBV7-7 and J is TRBJ2-5, with a possible D match to TRBD2 (6 bases). Germline CDR1 SSHAT, CDR2 FNYEAQ (reference sequence). CDR3 length: 15 residues. CDR3 in amino acids: CASSRGLDPRETQYF. Here the CDR3 DNA reads TGTGCTAGCAGTCGGGGACTGGACCCGCGGGAGACCCAGTACTTC.

This clonotype was counted only a few times. The chain combines TRBV12-3 or TRBV12-4 with TRBJ2-7; no reliable D call. V was shortened by 6 bases and J by 2 bases, with 14 bases between the two germline ends. The CDR3 contains 14 residues. CDR3 bases: TGTGCCAGCAGACCCTCGGGTGCGACCTACGAGCAGTACTTC. Amino acid sequence: CASRPSGATYEQYF.

The V gene is TRBV28, the J gene TRBJ2-5; D might be TRBD2 (6 bases). From germline, CDR1 is MDHEN and CDR2 SYDVKM. The V end was cut by 5 bases, the J end by 4 bases, with 29 bases between. The CDR3 has 19 residues. The DNA for the CDR3 is TGTGCCAGCAGTAGTTTCAGGAGTTGGGTTGGGGGGAAAGGAGAGACCCAGTACTTC. Translation gives CASSSFRSWVGGKGETQYF.

This clonotype was picked up a small number of times. The chain is built from TRBV7-6 and TRBJ2-5, with D perhaps matching TRBD1 (6 bases). The DNA end lines up better with TRBJ2-1; the J call may be wrong. Germline V gives CDR1 SGHVS, CDR2 FNYEAQ. This CDR3 region has 15 residues. For the CDR3, the DNA is TGTGCCAGCAGCTCCACCGGGACAACCAACAATGAGCAGTTCTTC. It is translated as CASSSTGTTNNEQFF.

This clonotype showed up just a few times. The V gene is TRBV7-9, the J gene TRBJ2-2; the D gene is possibly TRBD2 (5 bases). Looked up from germline, CDR1 is SEHNR and CDR2 is FQNEAQ (reference sequence). Trimming shortened V by 5 bases and J by 6 bases, and 16 bases separated the two germline ends. The CDR3 sequence is 15 residues long. The CDR3: CASSRWEINSGELFF. The CDR3 DNA reads TGTGCCAGCAGCCGATGGGAGATAAACTCCGGGGAGCTGTTTTTT.

This clonotype has just a few counts. The rearrangement links TRBV29-1 to TRBJ2-6; D not certain. V gave up 6 bases and J gave up 2 bases, with 11 bases separating them. Germline V CDR1 and CDR2: SQVTM, ANQGSEA. CDR3 length: 14 residues. CDR3 nucleotides: TGCAGCGTCAGTCGCGACGCTGGGGCCAACGTCCTGACTTTC. Translation: CSVSRDAGANVLTF.

This clonotype has a handful of counts. The chain has TRBV12-3 or TRBV12-4 and TRBJ2-3; D may be TRBD2 (6 bases). V was cut by 6 bases and J by 3 bases, with 16 bases left in between. The CDR3 covers 15 residues. The CDR3 reads CASRGYGDWTDTQYF. Written as DNA, the CDR3 is TGTGCCAGCAGGGGCTATGGGGACTGGACAGATACGCAGTATTTT.

The chain carries TRBV9 and TRBJ2-3; maybe TRBD2 (5 bases). The CDR3 covers 14 residues. Trimming cost V 2 bases and J 8 bases, with 15 bases left between them. The germline V gene has CDR1 SGDLS and CDR2 YYNGEE. The CDR3 nucleotides are TGTGCCAGCAGCGTGCGGGCCCTCGAGGGTACGCAGTATTTT. It yields the protein CASSVRALEGTQYF.

The rearrangement joins TRBV4-1 to TRBJ2-1; D possibly corresponds to TRBD2 (5 bases). The CDR3 has 15 residues. V lost 0 bases, J lost 3 bases, and 9 bases lay in between. Germline CDR1 MGHRA, CDR2 YSYEKL. The CDR3 nucleotides are TGCGCCAGCAGCCAAGAACGGACTGGCTACAATGAGCAGTTCTTC. It encodes CASSQERTGYNEQFF.

This clonotype was counted a few times. The chain couples TRBV15 to TRBJ1-1; D is ambiguous. The CDR3 is made up of 15 amino acids. Germline CDR1 is LNHNV and CDR2 is YYDKDF (reference sequence). V was clipped by 3 bases and J by 3 bases, with 14 bases between them. This chain's CDR3 is CATSRVEWADTEAFF. DNA for the CDR3: TGTGCCACCAGCAGGGTTGAGTGGGCCGACACTGAAGCTTTCTTT.